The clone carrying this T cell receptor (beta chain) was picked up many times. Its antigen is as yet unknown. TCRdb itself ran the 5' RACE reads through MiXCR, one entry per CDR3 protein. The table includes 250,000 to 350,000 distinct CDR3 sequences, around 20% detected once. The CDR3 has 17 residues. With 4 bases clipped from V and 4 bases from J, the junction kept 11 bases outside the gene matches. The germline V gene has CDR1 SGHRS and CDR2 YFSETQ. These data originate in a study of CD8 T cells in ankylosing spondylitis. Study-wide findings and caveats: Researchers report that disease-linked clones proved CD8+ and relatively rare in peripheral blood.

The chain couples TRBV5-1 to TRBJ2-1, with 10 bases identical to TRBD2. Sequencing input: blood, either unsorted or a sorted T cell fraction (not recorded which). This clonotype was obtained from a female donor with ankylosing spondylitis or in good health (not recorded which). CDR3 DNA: TGCGCCAGCAGCCTGGAGGGAGCGGGAGGGGCTTACAATGAGCAGTTCTTC. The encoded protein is CASSLEGAGGAYNEQFF. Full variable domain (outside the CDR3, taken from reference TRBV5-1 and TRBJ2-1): KAGVTQTPRYLIKTRGQQVTLSCSPISGHRSVSWYQQTPGQGLQFLFEYFSETQRNKGNFPGRFSGRQFSNSRSEMNVSTLELGDSALYLCASSLEGAGGAYNEQFFGPGTRLTVL.